The next 14 T cell receptor beta chains were all read from a single sample in a study of blood T cell repertoires in COVID-19. The data were produced by immunoSEQ multiplex PCR, yet TCRdb's version contains in-frame clones alone and is incomplete. The sample shows a few hundred thousand clones, approximately 93% of them seen only once. Input material: PBMCs or T cells enriched from blood (not recorded which). These receptor sequences come from a woman aged 40-49 years who had been exposed to COVID-19.

The chain couples TRBV29-1 to TRBJ1-2; TRBD1 agrees at 9 bases. CDR1 is SQVTM, CDR2 ANQGSEA, per germline. This CDR3 has 14 residues. The V and J ends lost 6 bases and 3 bases, in that order; junction bases with no gene match: 8. The DNA of the CDR3 is TGCAGCGTAGCCCCCGGGACAGGGTACTATGGCTACACCTTC. Its protein is CSVAPGTGYYGYTF.

The rearrangement joins TRBV6-5 to TRBJ1-3; TRBD1 agrees at 9 bases. CDR1 and CDR2 from the germline V gene are MNHEY and SVGAGI. This CDR3 region has 15 residues. V was clipped by 6 bases and J by 2 bases; unmatched bases: 5. CDR3 residues: CASRRGQGTGNTIYF. DNA for the CDR3: TGTGCCAGCAGACGGGGACAGGGAACTGGAAACACCATATATTTT.

As for this clone: At one boundary the junction diverges from the germline segment, which might be a read error. V gene TRBV4-3 combines with J gene TRBJ1-2; no clear D. This CDR3 comprises 14 residues. Germline V CDR1 and CDR2: LGHNA, YSLEER. In DNA form, the CDR3 reads TGCGCCAGCAGCCAAGAGGAGGGTTCCTATGGCTGCACCTTC. Its protein product is CASSQEEGSYGCTF.

V usage is TRBV7-3 and J usage is TRBJ1-1, with D tentatively TRBD1 (5 bases). This CDR3 contains 13 residues. Trimming took 2 bases from V and 3 from J, leaving 7 bases between them. Germline CDR1 is SGHTA and CDR2 is FQGTGA. CDR3 DNA: TGTGCCAGCAGCTTAGACAGCTACACTGAAGCTTTCTTT. Translating it yields CASSLDSYTEAFF.

This rearrangement joins TRBV3-1 (or the pseudogene TRBV3-2) to TRBJ2-1; no reliable D call. Trimming removed 8 bases at V and 0 bases at J, with 11 bases between. Looked up from germline, CDR1 is LGHDT and CDR2 is YNNKEL (reference sequence). The CDR3 consists of 14 residues. The CDR3 loop is CASGRVGSYNEQFF. DNA of the CDR3: TGTGCCAGCGGTCGGGTCGGCTCCTACAATGAGCAGTTCTTC.

This chain uses TRBV5-5 with TRBJ2-4; 15 bases are a match to TRBD2. The CDR3 consists of 17 residues. Germline assignment: CDR1 SGHKS and CDR2 YYEKEE (reference sequence). The junction had 10 bases not matched to a gene; V was cut back by 4 bases and J by 8 bases. The CDR3 coding sequence is TGTGCCAGCAGCCAATGGACTAGCGGGAGGGCCCGGGACATTCAGTACTTC. This translates into CASSQWTSGRARDIQYF.

CDR3 amino acids: CASSPGQSNYGYTF. CDR3 nucleotides: TGTGCCAGCAGCCCGGGACAGAGTAACTATGGCTACACCTTC. The gene calls are TRBV13 and TRBJ1-2, with 7 bases aligning to TRBD1. There are 14 residues in the CDR3. Looked up from germline, CDR1 is PRHDT and CDR2 is FYEKMQ (reference sequence). V lost 5 bases and J lost 1; bases outside the gene matches: 4.

As for this clone: Additional DNA sequences in this sample encode the identical CDR3. J is TRBJ1-2 and V is TRBV19, with D hard to call. The CDR3 loop spans 14 amino acids. The germline gives CDR1 LNHDA, CDR2 SQIVND (reference sequence). V was cut by 4 bases and J by 4 bases, with 13 bases left in between. For the CDR3, the DNA is TGTGCCAGTAGTAATCCAGGTTCCGTCTATGGCTACACCTTC. Translated, it gives CASSNPGSVYGYTF.

V is TRBV24-1 and J is TRBJ2-7, with 8 bases aligning to TRBD1. The CDR3 loop spans 15 amino acids. Looked up from germline, CDR1 is KGHDR and CDR2 is SFDVKD. The V and J ends lost 3 bases and 4 bases, in that order; junction bases with no gene match: 7. The CDR3 is CATSDGTGFGYEQYF. The CDR3 bases are TGTGCCACCAGTGATGGGACAGGTTTTGGGTACGAGCAGTACTTC.

The chain employs TRBV19 and TRBJ1-2; no clear D. Deletions cut 5 bases from V and 7 bases from J, with 14 bases between. The CDR3 consists of 13 residues. The germline V gene encodes CDR1 LNHDA and CDR2 SQIVND (reference sequence). CDR3 residues: CASSFYLTGGYTF. CDR3 sequence (DNA): TGTGCCAGTAGTTTTTACCTGACTGGTGGCTACACCTTC.

The gene calls are TRBV7-2 and TRBJ1-6; D might be TRBD1 (5 bases). Trimming removed 2 bases from V and 7 bases from J, with 9 bases in between. The CDR3 totals 14 residues. Germline values: CDR1 SGHTA, CDR2 FQGNSA. The CDR3 loop reads CASSLFRGNSPLHF. The DNA for the CDR3 is TGTGCCAGCAGCTTATTCCGGGGGAATTCACCCCTCCACTTT. Looking up the rest from reference TRBV7-2 and TRBJ1-6 gives the full variable domain: GAGVSQSPSNKVTEKGKDVELRCDPISGHTALYWYRQSLGQGLEFLIYFQGNSAPDKSGLPSDRFSAERTGGSVSTLTIQRTQQEDSAVYLCASSLFRGNSPLHFGNGTRLTVT.

The V call is TRBV11-2, the J call TRBJ2-1; 11 bases agree with TRBD1. Germline V gene data show CDR1 as SGHAT and CDR2 as FQNNGV. The CDR3 sequence is 15 residues long. The J segment lost 10 bases and the V segment lost 5 bases, leaving 10 bases of the junction unmatched. CDR3 region: CASSPDRDRGSEQFF. CDR3 sequence (DNA): TGTGCCAGCAGCCCAGACCGGGACAGGGGGTCGGAGCAGTTCTTC. Full variable domain (rest looked up from reference TRBV11-2 and TRBJ2-1): EAGVAQSPRYKIIEKRQSVAFWCNPISGHATLYWYQQILGQGPKLLIQFQNNGVVDDSQLPKDRFSAERLKGVDSTLKIQPAKLEDSAVYLCASSPDRDRGSEQFFGPGTRLTVL.

This clone was observed a few times. The chain employs TRBV3-1 (or the pseudogene TRBV3-2) and TRBJ1-2, with 11 bases lining up with TRBD1. The CDR3 sequence is 15 residues long. V lost 4 bases, J lost 5 bases, and 6 bases stayed unmatched. Looked up from germline, CDR1 is LGHDT and CDR2 is YNNKEL (reference sequence). CDR3 nucleotide sequence: TGTGCCAGCAGCCCTTGGACAGGGGGCACATATGGCTACACCTTC. Residues: CASSPWTGGTYGYTF.

CDR3 DNA sequence: TGTGCCAGCAGTGACAGCGGGGGGGCGCTAGATACGCAGTATTTT. This sequence encodes CASSDSGGALDTQYF. The chain joins TRBV6-4 to TRBJ2-3, with TRBD2 matching 10 bases. The CDR3 is 15 residues long. Trimming at V came to 2 bases and at J to 5 bases, leaving 4 bases not matched to a gene. Looked up from germline, CDR1 is MRHNA and CDR2 is SNTAGT.